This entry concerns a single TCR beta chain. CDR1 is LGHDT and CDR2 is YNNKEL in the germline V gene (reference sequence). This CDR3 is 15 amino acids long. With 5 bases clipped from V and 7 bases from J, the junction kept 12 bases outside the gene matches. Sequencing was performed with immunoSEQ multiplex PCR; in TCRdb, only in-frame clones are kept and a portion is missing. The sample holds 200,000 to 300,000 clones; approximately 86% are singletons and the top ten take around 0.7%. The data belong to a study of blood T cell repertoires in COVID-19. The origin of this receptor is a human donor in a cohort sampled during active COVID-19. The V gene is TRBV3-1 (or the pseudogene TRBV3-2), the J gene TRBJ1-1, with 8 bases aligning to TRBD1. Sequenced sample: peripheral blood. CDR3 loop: CASSFGQGGYSEAFF. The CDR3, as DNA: TGTGCCAGCAGCTTCGGACAGGGAGGCTACAGTGAAGCTTTCTTT.